The 10 T cell receptor beta chains below were found in one sample sequenced in a study of T cell repertoires in cytomegalovirus infection. A single record per CDR3 protein comes from TCRdb applying MiXCR to the reads. The sample has around 260,000 distinct CDR3 sequences, roughly 25% seen once; the top ten hold roughly 14%. The sequencing input was PBMCs. The receptors were gathered from a human donor in good health (CMV status not recorded). Some clones in this sample may be carry-over from other donors' samples.

Many counts were recorded for this clonotype. This chain links TRBV7-2 with TRBJ1-2; unclear D gene. The CDR3 runs 15 residues. V lost 5 bases and J 2 bases, leaving 15 bases between the germline ends. Germline V gene data show CDR1 as SGHTA and CDR2 as FQGNSA. The CDR3 DNA reads TGTGCCAGCAGCCCAGGAGGTGGGCAGAACTATGGCTACACCTTC. This encodes CASSPGGGQNYGYTF.

This clonotype was recorded many times. The V call is TRBV7-2, the J call TRBJ1-1; TRBD1 matches at 9 bases. This CDR3 has 13 amino acids. The germline V gene encodes CDR1 SGHTA and CDR2 FQGNSA. V was clipped by 6 bases and J by 5 bases; unmatched bases: 4. Here the CDR3 DNA reads TGTGCCAGCAGATTACAGGGGGCAACTGAAGCTTTCTTT. Protein product: CASRLQGATEAFF.

Only a few counts were recorded for this clonotype. This chain joins TRBV27 and TRBJ2-3; the match to TRBD2 covers 15 bases. The CDR3 consists of 16 residues. CDR1 is MNHEY, CDR2 SMNVEV, per germline (reference sequence). Trimming cost V 3 bases and J 6 bases; bases outside gene matches: 4. The CDR3 loop is CASSFGLAGGLDTQYF. In DNA form, the CDR3 reads TGTGCCAGCAGTTTCGGACTAGCGGGAGGGTTGGATACGCAGTATTTT.

This clonotype was counted many times. The V call is TRBV7-2, the J call TRBJ1-2; TRBD1 matches 9 bases. Germline assignment: CDR1 SGHTA and CDR2 FQGNSA. This CDR3 contains 16 residues. V shed 5 bases, J shed 4 bases, and the junction held 11 bases outside the gene matches. CDR3: CASSKVGTGIPYGYTF. DNA of the CDR3: TGTGCCAGCAGCAAAGTAGGGACAGGGATTCCCTATGGCTACACCTTC.

This chain connects TRBV29-1 to TRBJ1-1; D unclear. V lost 2 bases to trimming and J lost 10 bases, with 8 bases between them. The CDR3 is 10 amino acids. Germline V gives CDR1 SQVTM, CDR2 ANQGSEA. CDR3 residues: CSVESQPAFF. Written as DNA, the CDR3 is TGCAGCGTTGAAAGCCAACCAGCTTTCTTT.

V usage is TRBV15 and J usage is TRBJ2-3, with D unresolved. V dropped 0 bases and J dropped 4 bases, with 5 bases sitting between them. This CDR3 region has 13 residues. CDR1 is LNHNV and CDR2 is YYDKDF in the germline V gene (reference sequence). The CDR3 region has the DNA TGTGCCACCAGCAGAGATTGGGCAGATACGCAGTATTTT. Translation: CATSRDWADTQYF.

The chain uses TRBV28 and TRBJ2-7; 8 bases fit TRBD1. Trimming cost V 6 bases and J 2 bases; bases outside gene matches: 3. Germline loops: CDR1 MDHEN, CDR2 SYDVKM. The CDR3 sequence is 13 residues long. The CDR3 loop is CASRDRVTYEQYF. The CDR3 DNA follows: TGTGCCAGCAGGGACAGGGTAACCTACGAGCAGTACTTC. Full variable domain (outside the CDR3, taken from reference TRBV28 and TRBJ2-7): DVKVTQSSRYLVKRTGEKVFLECVQDMDHENMFWYRQDPGLGLRLIYFSYDVKMKEKGDIPEGYSVSREKKERFSLILESASTNQTSMYLCASRDRVTYEQYFGPGTRLTVT.

The rearrangement joins TRBV28 to TRBJ2-7; 9 bases agree with TRBD1. The V segment lost 4 bases and the J segment 3 bases; nucleotides outside the gene matches: 7. This CDR3 spans 15 amino acids. Germline CDR1 MDHEN, CDR2 SYDVKM. CDR3 DNA: TGTGCCAGCAGTTCCCGGGACAGGGCGCTCTACGAGCAGTACTTC. This encodes CASSSRDRALYEQYF.

The V and J genes are TRBV5-4 and TRBJ1-1; 8 positions match TRBD1. Per germline, CDR1 SGHNT and CDR2 YYREEE (reference sequence). The V and J ends lost 3 bases and 4 bases, in that order; junction bases with no gene match: 8. The CDR3 is made up of 15 amino acids. DNA for the CDR3: TGTGCCAGCAGCTCCCCCGGGACAGGCTTCACTGAAGCTTTCTTT. Translated: CASSSPGTGFTEAFF.

The chain uses TRBV10-1 and TRBJ2-3, with TRBD2 identical over 9 bases. Per germline, CDR1 WNHNN and CDR2 SYGVQD (reference sequence). Unmatched junction bases numbered 3, after V lost 2 bases and J lost 6 bases. The length of the CDR3 is 14 residues. CDR3 bases: TGCGCCAGCAGTGAGCTAGCGGGAAGCGATACGCAGTATTTT. Translation: CASSELAGSDTQYF.